A selection of T cell receptor beta chains follows, all from one sample in a study of human T cells and chemical hapten exposure. TCRdb analysed the RACE reads with MiXCR anew, one entry per CDR3 protein. The profile shows over 100,000 distinct CDR3 sequences, 8.5% to 9.5% of them singletons. The material sequenced was whole blood. Source of these receptors: a male donor in good health. Some clones in this sample may be carry-over from other donors' samples. The CDR3 runs from the conserved cysteine through the conserved F or W. Fields, in order: CDR3 length, clone size, J gene, V gene, D gene, CDR3 DNA, CDR3 protein. A D gene is named only where the DNA matches it firmly. Part of the rows lack a size; the others show once, few, many or a class for expanded clones.

length: 13
size: many
J: TRBJ2-7
V: TRBV20-1
D: TRBD1
DNA: TGCAGTGCAAACAGGGGACCAAACTACGAGCAGTACTTC
CDR3: CSANRGPNYEQYF

length: 17
size: NA
J: TRBJ2-3
V: TRBV6-1
D: NA
DNA: TGTGCCAGCAGTGTTGGGACATCCCGAATAGTAACAGATACGCAGTATTTT
CDR3: CASSVGTSRIVTDTQYF

length: 16
size: NA
J: TRBJ2-7
V: TRBV7-2
D: TRBD2
DNA: TGTGCCAGCAGCTTCTTAATTGCGGGGGTGGACTACGAGCAGTACTTC
CDR3: CASSFLIAGVDYEQYF

length: 14
size: few
J: TRBJ2-3
V: TRBV20-1
D: NA
DNA: TGCAGTGCTAGGCGTCTAGCTAAAGGGGATACGCAGTATTTT
CDR3: CSARRLAKGDTQYF

length: 17
size: few
J: TRBJ2-2
V: TRBV7-2
D: TRBD2
DNA: TGTGCCAGCAGCTTAGTTATCGGGCTAGCGGGAACCGGGGAGCTGTTTTTT
CDR3: CASSLVIGLAGTGELFF

length: 14
size: few
J: TRBJ2-5
V: TRBV5-4
D: TRBD1
DNA: TGTGCCAGCAGCCGACAGGGGTCGAAAGAGACCCAGTACTTC
CDR3: CASSRQGSKETQYF

length: 16
size: few
J: TRBJ1-4
V: TRBV4-3
D: TRBD1
DNA: TGCGCCAGCAGCCAACTTGGACAGGAGAGGTCTGAAAAACTGTTTTTT
CDR3: CASSQLGQERSEKLFF

length: 14
size: few
J: TRBJ2-7
V: TRBV5-1
D: NA
DNA: TGCGCCAGCAGCTTGGTCAGTTTGAACTACGAGCAGTACTTC
CDR3: CASSLVSLNYEQYF

length: 14
size: many
J: TRBJ2-3
V: TRBV6-6
D: NA
DNA: TGTGCCAGCAGTCTCCCGACTAGTGCAGATACGCAGTATTTT
CDR3: CASSLPTSADTQYF

length: 15
size: NA
J: TRBJ2-7
V: TRBV6-5
D: NA
DNA: TGTGCCAGCAGTTACTCGAGGATAGGGGACTACGAGCAGTACTTC
CDR3: CASSYSRIGDYEQYF

length: 12
size: NA
J: TRBJ2-7
V: TRBV5-1
D: NA
DNA: TGCGCCAGCAGCTTGAGTCAGTACGAGCAGTACTTC
CDR3: CASSLSQYEQYF

length: 14
size: many
J: TRBJ1-5
V: TRBV7-9
D: NA
DNA: TGTGCCAGCAGCAAACAAAGCAGCAATCAGCCCCAGCATTTT
CDR3: CASSKQSSNQPQHF

length: 13
size: few
J: TRBJ1-2
V: TRBV5-1
D: TRBD1
DNA: TGCGCCAGCAGCTTGAGGACAGGAGGTGGCTACACCTTC
CDR3: CASSLRTGGGYTF

length: 15
size: many
J: TRBJ2-7
V: TRBV20-1
D: TRBD2
DNA: TGCAGTGCTAGAGATGGGACTAGCGGATCCTACGAGCAGTACTTC
CDR3: CSARDGTSGSYEQYF

length: 16
size: NA
J: TRBJ1-1
V: TRBV18
D: TRBD1
DNA: TGTGCCAGCTCACCCATCCCCGGGACAGGTAACACTGAAGCTTTCTTT
CDR3: CASSPIPGTGNTEAFF

length: 15
size: few
J: TRBJ1-5
V: TRBV5-4
D: NA
DNA: TGTGCCAGCAGCTTGCCCGGGTTTTTCAATCAGCCCCAGCATTTT
CDR3: CASSLPGFFNQPQHF

length: 16
size: many
J: TRBJ2-2
V: TRBV7-9
D: TRBD2
DNA: TGTGCCAGCAGCTTTAACCGACTAGCTTTGGCCGGGGAGCTGTTTTTT
CDR3: CASSFNRLALAGELFF

length: 14
size: NA
J: TRBJ1-6
V: TRBV7-2
D: TRBD1
DNA: TGTGCCAGCAGACCCGGGACAGTTAATTCACCCCTCCACTTT
CDR3: CASRPGTVNSPLHF